This T cell receptor beta chain was retrieved from a study of blood T cell repertoires in COVID-19 (dated by TCRdb to 2020 to 2022). With respect to the entire study: Collaborator samples came from the United States, Italy and Spain and covered acute and convalescent phases of COVID-19. Sample metadata almost always included a de-identified subject ID, COVID-19 status, age in years and sex. The dataset comprised deeply sampled blood TCRbeta repertoires from subjects exposed to, actively infected with, or recovered from COVID-19. The samples were drawn from the first 160 participants of the ongoing ImmuneRACE study and from 1,200 or so subjects provided by 6 global collaborators. HLA class I and class II types, where available, came from metadata supplied by the sample provider rather than from assay-based typing. The repertoires were released in a freely available public database intended as a resource for research on the immune response to SARS-CoV-2. The material from the prospective study consisted of cDNA or gDNA derived from T cells, B-cell-depleted T cells, or PBMCs.

With respect to this clone: The antigen this receptor binds is unknown. The record has no base qualities; no much larger clone is one base away.

The CDR3 holds 15 amino acids from the cysteine to the phenylalanine. CDR3 DNA only is kept here, 45 bases in frame from base 1. V loses 4 bases of germline sequence and J loses 8 bases, and the interval between the two ends is 18 bases. CDR1 and CDR2 are read off the germline V gene as ENHRY and SYGVKD. Whole blood was collected in K2EDTA tubes by collaborating institutions according to the institutions' own protocols. Collaborator samples were shipped for TCRbeta analysis as frozen whole blood, isolated PBMCs, or DNA extracted from either sample type. The paper's findings and limits, for the study overall: How much clinical and demographic metadata was included differed by source and by participant, and the metadata was provided uncurated.

The immunoSEQ Assay, a bias-controlled multiplex PCR, was used to amplify TCRbeta CDR3 regions from genomic DNA. As for the original processing: Nucleated cell counts per sample were estimated from amplification of reference gene primers within the assay. Sequence reads were collapsed and filtered to measure the absolute abundance of every unique TCRbeta CDR3 rearrangement. Productive Simpson clonality was computed per sample as the square root of Simpson's diversity index over productive rearrangements. TCRdb stores this immuneACCESS table with in-frame sequences only. Part of the clones is absent; in the studies checked, under half of the shortfall reflects unresolved V genes, and no reason is known for the rest. The DNA gave D and trimming, while V, J and clone size come from that table. The table for this sample lists tens of thousands of clones; around 91% of them were counted only once. The top ten clones comprise approximately 3% of the sample.

This receptor was taken from a man in his fifties or sixties with active COVID-19. The sample taken for sequencing was peripheral blood. Recombination connected TRBV10-3 to TRBJ2-1; there is no confident call for the D gene. This receptor has the CDR3 CAISALASEVHEQFF. The DNA reads as follows: TGTGCCATCAGTGCTCTCGCCTCAGAGGTGCATGAGCAGTTCTTC.